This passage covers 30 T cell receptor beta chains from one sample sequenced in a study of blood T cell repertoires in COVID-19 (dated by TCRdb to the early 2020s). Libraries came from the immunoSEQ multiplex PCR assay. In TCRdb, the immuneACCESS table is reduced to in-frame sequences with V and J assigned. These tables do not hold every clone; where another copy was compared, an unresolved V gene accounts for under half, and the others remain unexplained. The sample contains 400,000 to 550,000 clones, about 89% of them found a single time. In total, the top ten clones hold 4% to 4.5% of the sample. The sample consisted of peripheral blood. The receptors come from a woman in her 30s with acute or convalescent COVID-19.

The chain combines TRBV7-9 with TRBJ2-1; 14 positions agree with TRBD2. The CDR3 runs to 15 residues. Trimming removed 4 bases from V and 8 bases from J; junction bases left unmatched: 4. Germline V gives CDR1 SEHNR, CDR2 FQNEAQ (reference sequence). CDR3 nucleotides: TGTGCCAGCAGCTCCGGGACTAGCGGGGGTGATGAGCAGTTCTTC. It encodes CASSSGTSGGDEQFF.

CDR3: CASSHDRYQAQYF. In nucleotides, the CDR3 is TGTGCCAGCAGCCACGACAGGTATCAAGCGCAGTATTTT. The V call is TRBV3-1 (or the pseudogene TRBV3-2), the J call TRBJ2-3; D is perhaps TRBD1 (6 bases). V shed 3 bases and J shed 10 bases, with 14 bases lying between them. The CDR3 runs to 13 residues. CDR1 is LGHDT, CDR2 YNNKEL, per germline (reference sequence).

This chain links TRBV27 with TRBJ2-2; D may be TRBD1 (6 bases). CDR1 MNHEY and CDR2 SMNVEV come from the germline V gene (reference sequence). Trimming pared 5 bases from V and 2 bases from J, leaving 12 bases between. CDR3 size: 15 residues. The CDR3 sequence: CASSPGGTNTGELFF. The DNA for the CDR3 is TGTGCCAGCAGTCCTGGGGGCACCAACACCGGGGAGCTGTTTTTT.

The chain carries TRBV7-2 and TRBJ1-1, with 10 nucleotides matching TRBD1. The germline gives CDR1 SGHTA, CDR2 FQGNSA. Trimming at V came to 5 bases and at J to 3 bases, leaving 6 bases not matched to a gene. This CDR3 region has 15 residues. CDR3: CASSTAGTGDTEAFF. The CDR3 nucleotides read TGTGCCAGCAGCACCGCCGGGACAGGGGACACTGAAGCTTTCTTT.

The CDR3 bases are TGCGCCAGCAGCCAAGAGAGAATCGACACCGGGGAGCTGTTTTTT. It specifies CASSQERIDTGELFF. The V call is TRBV4-1, the J call TRBJ2-2, with D unclear. Per the germline V gene, CDR1 is MGHRA and CDR2 is YSYEKL. This CDR3 has 15 amino acids. V was cut by 0 bases and J by 3 bases, with 8 bases left in between.

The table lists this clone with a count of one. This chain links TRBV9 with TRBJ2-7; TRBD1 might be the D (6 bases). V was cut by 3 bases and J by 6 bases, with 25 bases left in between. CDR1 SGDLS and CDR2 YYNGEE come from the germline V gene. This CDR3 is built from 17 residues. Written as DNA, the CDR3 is TGTGCCAGCAGCGCTTCCCCCGGGGAGAAGGACAGCTCCGAGCAGTACTTC. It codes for CASSASPGEKDSSEQYF.

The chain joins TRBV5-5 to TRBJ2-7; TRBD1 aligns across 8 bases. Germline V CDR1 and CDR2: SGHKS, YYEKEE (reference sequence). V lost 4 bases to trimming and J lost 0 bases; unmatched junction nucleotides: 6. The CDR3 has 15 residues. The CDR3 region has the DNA TGTGCCAGCAGCAGGACAGGGCCCAGCTCCTACGAGCAGTACTTC. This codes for CASSRTGPSSYEQYF.

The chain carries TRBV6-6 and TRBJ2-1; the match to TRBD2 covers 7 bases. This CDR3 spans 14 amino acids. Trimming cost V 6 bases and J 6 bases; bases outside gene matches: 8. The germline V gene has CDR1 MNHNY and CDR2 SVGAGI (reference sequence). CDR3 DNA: TGTGCCAGCAGATCCGGGGGGAGTATCAATGAGCAGTTCTTC. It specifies CASRSGGSINEQFF.

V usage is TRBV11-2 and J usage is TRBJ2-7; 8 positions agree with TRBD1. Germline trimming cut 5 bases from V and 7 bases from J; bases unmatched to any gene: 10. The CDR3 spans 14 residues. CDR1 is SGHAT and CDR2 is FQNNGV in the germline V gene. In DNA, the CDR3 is TGTGCCAGCAGCCCGAGACAGGGGTCGGGGGAGCAGTACTTC. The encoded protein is CASSPRQGSGEQYF.

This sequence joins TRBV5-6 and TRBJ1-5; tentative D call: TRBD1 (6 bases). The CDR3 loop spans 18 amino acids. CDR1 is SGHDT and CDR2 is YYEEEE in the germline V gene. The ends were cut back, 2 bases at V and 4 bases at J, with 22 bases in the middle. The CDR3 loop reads CASSFRDTSNKGNQPQHF. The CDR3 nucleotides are TGTGCCAGCAGCTTCCGGGACACCTCGAATAAGGGGAATCAGCCCCAGCATTTT.

The CDR3 DNA reads TGTGCCAGCAGCTTAGGTCGGTTGACAGCCTTGGGTGTGGAGCAGTACTTC. Encoded protein: CASSLGRLTALGVEQYF. This sequence joins TRBV5-6 and TRBJ2-7; TRBD1 might be the D (5 bases). V lost 2 bases and J 7 bases, leaving 25 bases between the germline ends. CDR3 size: 17 residues. Germline CDR1 SGHDT, CDR2 YYEEEE. The full variable domain, completed using reference TRBV5-6 and TRBJ2-7, is DAGVTQSPTHLIKTRGQQVTLRCSPKSGHDTVSWYQQALGQGPQFIFQYYEEEERQRGNFPDRFSGHQFPNYSSELNVNALLLGDSALYLCASSLGRLTALGVEQYFGPGTRLTVT.

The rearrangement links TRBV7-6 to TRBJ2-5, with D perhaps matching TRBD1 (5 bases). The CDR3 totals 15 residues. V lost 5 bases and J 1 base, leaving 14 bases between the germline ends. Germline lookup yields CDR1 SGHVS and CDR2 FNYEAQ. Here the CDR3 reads CASSETRQLQETQYF. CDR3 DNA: TGTGCCAGCAGCGAAACCCGACAGCTCCAAGAGACCCAGTACTTC.

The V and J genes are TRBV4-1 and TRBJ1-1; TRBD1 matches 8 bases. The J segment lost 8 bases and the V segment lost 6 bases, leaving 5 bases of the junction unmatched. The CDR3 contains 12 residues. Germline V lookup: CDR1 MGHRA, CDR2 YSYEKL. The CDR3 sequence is CASSTRQGEAFF. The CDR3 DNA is TGCGCCAGCAGTACACGACAGGGGGAAGCTTTCTTT.

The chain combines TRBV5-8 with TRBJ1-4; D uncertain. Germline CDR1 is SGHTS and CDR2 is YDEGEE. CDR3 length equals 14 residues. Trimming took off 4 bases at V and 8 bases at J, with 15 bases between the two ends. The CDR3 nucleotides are TGTGCCAGCAGCCAGACGAGAGGCAGAGAAAAACTGTTTTTT. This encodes CASSQTRGREKLFF.

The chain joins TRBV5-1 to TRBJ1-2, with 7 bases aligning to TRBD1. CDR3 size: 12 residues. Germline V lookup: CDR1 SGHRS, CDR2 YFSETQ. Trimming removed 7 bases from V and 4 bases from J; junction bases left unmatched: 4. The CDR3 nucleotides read TGCGCCAGCGGCCGGGACAGCTATGGCTACACCTTC. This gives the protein CASGRDSYGYTF. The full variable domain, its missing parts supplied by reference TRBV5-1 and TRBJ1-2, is KAGVTQTPRYLIKTRGQQVTLSCSPISGHRSVSWYQQTPGQGLQFLFEYFSETQRNKGNFPGRFSGRQFSNSRSEMNVSTLELGDSALYLCASGRDSYGYTFGSGTRLTVV.

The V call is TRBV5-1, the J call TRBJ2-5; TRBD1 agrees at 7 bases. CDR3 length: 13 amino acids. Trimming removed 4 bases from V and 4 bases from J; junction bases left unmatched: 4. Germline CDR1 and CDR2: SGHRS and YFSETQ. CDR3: CASSRDRIETQYF. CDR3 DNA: TGCGCCAGCAGCCGGGACAGAATAGAGACCCAGTACTTC.

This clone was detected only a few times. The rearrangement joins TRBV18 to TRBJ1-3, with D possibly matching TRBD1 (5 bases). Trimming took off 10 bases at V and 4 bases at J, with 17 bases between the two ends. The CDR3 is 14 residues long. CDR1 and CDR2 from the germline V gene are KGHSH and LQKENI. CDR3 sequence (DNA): TGTGCCACCCAACGGGGGGGAGGGGGAAACACCATATATTTT. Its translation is CATQRGGGGNTIYF.

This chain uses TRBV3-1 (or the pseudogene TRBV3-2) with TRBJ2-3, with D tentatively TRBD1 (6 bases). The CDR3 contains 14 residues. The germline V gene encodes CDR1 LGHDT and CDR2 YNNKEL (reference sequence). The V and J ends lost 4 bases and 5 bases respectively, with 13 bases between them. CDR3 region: CASSRRTAGDTQYF. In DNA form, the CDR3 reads TGTGCCAGCAGCCGAAGGACAGCCGGAGATACGCAGTATTTT.

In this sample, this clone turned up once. The CDR3: CASSQPGDRLAYEQYF. In DNA, the CDR3 is TGTGCCAGCAGCCAACCGGGGGACAGGTTAGCCTACGAGCAGTACTTC. The gene calls are TRBV5-5 and TRBJ2-7, with 8 bases that match TRBD1. V lost 4 bases to trimming and J lost 2 bases; unmatched junction nucleotides: 11. CDR3 length: 16 amino acids. The germline V gene has CDR1 SGHKS and CDR2 YYEKEE (reference sequence).

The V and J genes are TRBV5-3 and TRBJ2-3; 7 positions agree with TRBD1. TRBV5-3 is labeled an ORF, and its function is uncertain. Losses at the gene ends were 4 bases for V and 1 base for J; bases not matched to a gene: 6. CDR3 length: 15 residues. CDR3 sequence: CARSPGQDGTDTQYF. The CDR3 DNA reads TGTGCCAGAAGCCCCGGACAGGATGGCACAGATACGCAGTATTTT.

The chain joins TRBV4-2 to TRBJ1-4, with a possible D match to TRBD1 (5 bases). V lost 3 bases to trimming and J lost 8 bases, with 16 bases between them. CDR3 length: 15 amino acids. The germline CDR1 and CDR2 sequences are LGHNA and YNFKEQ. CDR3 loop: CASSQLQVSQEKLFF. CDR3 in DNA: TGTGCCAGCAGCCAGCTACAGGTTTCTCAGGAAAAACTGTTTTTT.

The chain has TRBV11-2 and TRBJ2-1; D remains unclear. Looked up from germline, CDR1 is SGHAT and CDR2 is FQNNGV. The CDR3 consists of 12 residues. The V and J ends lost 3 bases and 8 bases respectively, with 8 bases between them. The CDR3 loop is CASSFLVDEQFF. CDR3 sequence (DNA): TGTGCCAGCAGCTTTCTAGTCGATGAGCAGTTCTTC.

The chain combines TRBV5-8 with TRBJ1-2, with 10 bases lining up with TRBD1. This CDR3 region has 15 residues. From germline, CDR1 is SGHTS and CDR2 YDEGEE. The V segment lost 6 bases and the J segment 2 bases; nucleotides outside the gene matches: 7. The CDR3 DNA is TGTGCCAGCAACCCGAAGGGACAGGGGAACTATGGCTACACCTTC. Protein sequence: CASNPKGQGNYGYTF.

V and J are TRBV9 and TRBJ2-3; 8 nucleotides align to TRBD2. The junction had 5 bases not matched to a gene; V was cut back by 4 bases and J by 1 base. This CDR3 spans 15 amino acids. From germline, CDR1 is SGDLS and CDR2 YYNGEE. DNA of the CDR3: TGTGCCAGCAGCCGGGGGGGCCTCGGCACAGATACGCAGTATTTT. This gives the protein CASSRGGLGTDTQYF.

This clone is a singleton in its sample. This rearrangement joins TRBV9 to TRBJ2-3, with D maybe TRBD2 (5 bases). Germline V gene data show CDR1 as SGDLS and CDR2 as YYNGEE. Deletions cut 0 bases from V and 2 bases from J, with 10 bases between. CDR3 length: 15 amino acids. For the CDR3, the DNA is TGTGCCAGCAGCGTAGGTAGCGTGAACACAGATACGCAGTATTTT. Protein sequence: CASSVGSVNTDTQYF.

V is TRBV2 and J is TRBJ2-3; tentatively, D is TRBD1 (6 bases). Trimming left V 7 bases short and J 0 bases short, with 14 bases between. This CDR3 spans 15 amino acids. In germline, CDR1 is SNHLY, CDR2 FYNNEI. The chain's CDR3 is CASTYRESSTDTQYF. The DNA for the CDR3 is TGTGCCAGCACCTACAGGGAATCTAGCACAGATACGCAGTATTTT. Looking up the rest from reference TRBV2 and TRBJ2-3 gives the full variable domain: EPEVTQTPSHQVTQMGQEVILRCVPISNHLYFYWYRQILGQKVEFLVSFYNNEISEKSEIFDDQFSVERPDGSNFTLKIRSTKLEDSAMYFCASTYRESSTDTQYFGPGTRLTVL.

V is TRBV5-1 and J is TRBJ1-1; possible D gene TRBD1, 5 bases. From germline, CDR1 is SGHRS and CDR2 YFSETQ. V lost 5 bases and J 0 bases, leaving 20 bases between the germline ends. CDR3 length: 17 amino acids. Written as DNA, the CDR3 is TGCGCCAGCAGTCAAGGCGCAGGGATGGTCATGAACACTGAAGCTTTCTTT. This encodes CASSQGAGMVMNTEAFF.

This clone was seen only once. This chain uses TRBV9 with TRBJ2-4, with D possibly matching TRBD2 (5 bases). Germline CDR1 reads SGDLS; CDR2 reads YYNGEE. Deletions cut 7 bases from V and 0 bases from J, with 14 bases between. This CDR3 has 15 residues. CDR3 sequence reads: CASGEGEGAKNIQYF. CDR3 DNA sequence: TGTGCCAGCGGTGAGGGTGAGGGAGCCAAAAACATTCAGTACTTC.

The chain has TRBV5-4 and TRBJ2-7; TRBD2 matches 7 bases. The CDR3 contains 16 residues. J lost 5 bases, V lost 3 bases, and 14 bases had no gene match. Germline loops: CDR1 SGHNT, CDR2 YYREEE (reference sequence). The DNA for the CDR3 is TGTGCCAGCAGCTCGGCAGTGGGAGGGGCCAGGAACGAGCAGTACTTC. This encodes CASSSAVGGARNEQYF.

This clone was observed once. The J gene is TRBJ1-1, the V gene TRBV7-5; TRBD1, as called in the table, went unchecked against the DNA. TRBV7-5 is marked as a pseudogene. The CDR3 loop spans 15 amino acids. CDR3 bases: TGTGTCAGAAGCCTCCGGACAGGAAGGAACACTGAAGCTTTCTTT. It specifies CVRSLRTGRNTEAFF.